The 3 T cell receptor beta chains below come from one sample, sequenced in a study of blood T cell repertoires in COVID-19. Some clones are missing from TCRdb's copy, which holds only in-frame ones; the method was immunoSEQ multiplex PCR. Of 100,000 to 150,000 clones in the sample, 80% to 85% were seen once. The sample consisted of peripheral blood. These receptors originate from a man aged 55 to 70 with acute or convalescent COVID-19.

The table lists this clone with a count of one. The chain employs TRBV18 and TRBJ1-1; 7 bases agree with TRBD1. The length of the CDR3 is 14 residues. V trimming: 4 bases; J trimming: 3 bases; junction bases outside the gene matches: 5. The V gene's germline CDR1 is KGHSH and CDR2 LQKENI. The chain's CDR3 is CASSLQGVDTEAFF. The CDR3 region has the DNA TGTGCCAGCTCACTCCAGGGGGTAGACACTGAAGCTTTCTTT.

V usage is TRBV24-1 and J usage is TRBJ1-2, with D perhaps TRBD1 (6 bases). The ends were cut back, 3 bases at V and 5 bases at J, with 9 bases in the middle. This CDR3 has 13 amino acids. Germline CDR1 is KGHDR and CDR2 is SFDVKD. Here the CDR3 DNA reads TGTGCCACCAGTGATCAGGGGATGTATGGCTACACCTTC. It encodes CATSDQGMYGYTF.

The gene calls are TRBV7-8 and TRBJ2-7; TRBD2 matches at 14 bases. CDR3 length equals 20 residues. Trimming at V came to 2 bases and at J to 5 bases, leaving 17 bases not matched to a gene. CDR1 and CDR2 from the germline V gene are SGHVS and FQNEAQ. CDR3 nucleotide sequence: TGTGCCAGCAGCTTAACCCAAAGACTAGCGGGAGGGCCAATCACCCACGAGCAGTACTTC. Its protein product is CASSLTQRLAGGPITHEQYF.